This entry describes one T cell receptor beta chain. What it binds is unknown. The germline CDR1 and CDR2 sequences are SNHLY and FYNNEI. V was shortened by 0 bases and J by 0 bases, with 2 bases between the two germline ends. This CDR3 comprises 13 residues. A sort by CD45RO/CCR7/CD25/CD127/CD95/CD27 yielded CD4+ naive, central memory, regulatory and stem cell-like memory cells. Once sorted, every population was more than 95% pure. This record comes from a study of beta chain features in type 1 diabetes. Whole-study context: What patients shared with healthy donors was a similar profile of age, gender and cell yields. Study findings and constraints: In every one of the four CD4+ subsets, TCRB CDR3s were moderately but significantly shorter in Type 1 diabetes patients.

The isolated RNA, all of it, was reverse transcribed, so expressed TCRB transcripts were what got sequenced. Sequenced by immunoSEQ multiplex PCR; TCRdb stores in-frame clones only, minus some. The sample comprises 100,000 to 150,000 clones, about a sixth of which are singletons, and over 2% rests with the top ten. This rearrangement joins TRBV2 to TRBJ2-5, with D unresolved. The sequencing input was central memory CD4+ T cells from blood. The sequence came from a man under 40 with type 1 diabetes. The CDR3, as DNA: TGTGCCAGCAGTGAAGCCAACCAAGAGACCCAGTACTTC. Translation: CASSEANQETQYF.